This section outlines one T cell receptor (beta chain) sequence together with its context. The antigen is not known. The sort gate was single viable CD3+CD4+CD8-CD45RO+ cells for memory CD4+ T cells. CD4+ T cells were isolated by positive magnetic selection. Sequencing was performed with immunoSEQ multiplex PCR; in TCRdb, only in-frame clones are kept and a portion is missing. Of tens of thousands of clones listed, around 83% are singletons. The CDR3 runs 15 residues. V lost 8 bases and J lost 3; bases outside the gene matches: 10. CDR1 and CDR2 from the germline V gene are LNHDA and SQIVND (reference sequence). This sample was included in a study of memory CD4+ T cells and cytomegalovirus serostatus. The wider study: Donors were healthy Belgian adults, 8 to 10 CMV seropositive and roughly 25 seronegative. Study results and caveats: Suggested: most of the CMV-linked TCR signature lies in CD4+ memory cells.

This TCR derives from an adult in good health and CMV-seropositive. The material sequenced was memory CD4+ T cells from blood. The chain combines TRBV19 with TRBJ1-1; 9 bases match TRBD1. CDR3 nucleotides: TGTGCCAGTTTTAACACCGGGACAGGGTACACTGAAGCTTTCTTT. Protein: CASFNTGTGYTEAFF.